This is a list of T cell receptor beta chains from one sample in a study of Ad26.COV2.S vaccination and SARS-CoV-2 variants. The method was immunoSEQ multiplex PCR; TCRdb's version includes in-frame clones alone and lacks a portion of them. Among roughly 400,000 clones, about nine tenths were seen once, and the ten largest hold about 4.4%. Source: peripheral blood, taken in a trial of Ad26.COV2.S vaccine versus placebo. The receptors were gathered from a person between 18 and 60 years old who received the Ad26.COV2.S COVID-19 vaccine or a placebo. The conserved cysteine and the conserved F or W are not part of the CDR3 here. The order of the fields is J gene, V gene, CDR3 protein.

j_gene: TRBJ2-5
v_gene: TRBV28
CDR3aa: ASSLISAETQY

j_gene: TRBJ2-7
v_gene: TRBV3-1/TRBV3-2
CDR3aa: ASSQNSYEQY

j_gene: TRBJ1-6
v_gene: TRBV9
CDR3aa: ASSVESGSSPLH

j_gene: TRBJ1-5
v_gene: TRBV7-2
CDR3aa: ASSPRPAGGRQPQH

j_gene: TRBJ1-6
v_gene: TRBV4-2
CDR3aa: ASSQVSGGAPLGSPLH

j_gene: TRBJ2-3
v_gene: TRBV28
CDR3aa: ASSQVGGVTDTQY

j_gene: TRBJ2-2
v_gene: TRBV6-6
CDR3aa: ASCGWEGTGELF

j_gene: TRBJ2-1
v_gene: TRBV5-1
CDR3aa: ASSWALRPAGGPGSSYNEQF

j_gene: TRBJ2-5
v_gene: TRBV7-2
CDR3aa: ASSPDRGETQY

j_gene: TRBJ2-2
v_gene: TRBV6-5
CDR3aa: ASSYSLASYPGELF

j_gene: TRBJ1-6
v_gene: TRBV6-6
CDR3aa: ASSSTGDSPLH

j_gene: TRBJ2-7
v_gene: TRBV5-4
CDR3aa: ASSLVGAGTYEQY

j_gene: TRBJ1-1
v_gene: TRBV3-1/TRBV3-2
CDR3aa: ASSQGYTEAF

j_gene: TRBJ1-1
v_gene: TRBV9
CDR3aa: ASSVVAGNTEAF

j_gene: TRBJ2-5
v_gene: TRBV30
CDR3aa: AWSDDRGVQETQY

j_gene: TRBJ2-5
v_gene: TRBV20-1
CDR3aa: SASRASGRQETQY

j_gene: TRBJ2-1
v_gene: TRBV6-1
CDR3aa: ASSVRWTGSSFFYNEQF

j_gene: TRBJ2-2
v_gene: TRBV21-1
CDR3aa: ASSLWTGVTGELF

j_gene: TRBJ2-1
v_gene: TRBV11-2
CDR3aa: ASSFSVAEGRNEQF

j_gene: TRBJ1-2
v_gene: TRBV3-1/TRBV3-2
CDR3aa: ASSQEEGARGYT

j_gene: TRBJ2-1
v_gene: TRBV4-1
CDR3aa: ASSEGYRVVGNEQF

j_gene: TRBJ2-7
v_gene: TRBV15
CDR3aa: ATSRERNTGFGEQY

j_gene: TRBJ2-3
v_gene: TRBV14
CDR3aa: ASSHTDTQY

j_gene: TRBJ2-3
v_gene: TRBV5-5
CDR3aa: ASSSPLSTDTQY

j_gene: TRBJ2-5
v_gene: TRBV5-4
CDR3aa: ASPGGRGTSQETQY

j_gene: TRBJ1-1
v_gene: TRBV5-5
CDR3aa: ASSSWQRTEAF

j_gene: TRBJ2-5
v_gene: TRBV7-3
CDR3aa: ASSGAGVQETQY

j_gene: TRBJ2-7
v_gene: TRBV19
CDR3aa: ASSRKTGSSYEQY

j_gene: TRBJ2-2
v_gene: TRBV6-5
CDR3aa: ASGTAHTGELF

j_gene: TRBJ2-7
v_gene: TRBV7-9
CDR3aa: ASTKTGPYEQY

j_gene: TRBJ2-7
v_gene: TRBV7-2
CDR3aa: ASSPGGSPYEQY

j_gene: TRBJ2-3
v_gene: TRBV28
CDR3aa: ASSLGTSGGTDTQY

j_gene: TRBJ2-7
v_gene: TRBV7-6
CDR3aa: ASSLSPRYEQY

j_gene: TRBJ2-4
v_gene: TRBV5-1
CDR3aa: ASSLDGKNIQY

j_gene: TRBJ1-1
v_gene: TRBV7-3
CDR3aa: ASSLLGGMNTEAF

j_gene: TRBJ2-7
v_gene: TRBV29-1
CDR3aa: SVSSLVGPYEQY

j_gene: TRBJ1-2
v_gene: TRBV20-1
CDR3aa: SASVGRGRGGYT

j_gene: TRBJ2-5
v_gene: TRBV6-2/TRBV6-3
CDR3aa: ASSYRAGGSETQY

j_gene: TRBJ2-3
v_gene: TRBV24-1
CDR3aa: ATSDSGLASRDTQY

j_gene: TRBJ2-1
v_gene: TRBV9
CDR3aa: ASSVSGGLASNEQF

j_gene: TRBJ2-5
v_gene: TRBV12-2
CDR3aa: ASRHPLSGRGETQY

j_gene: TRBJ2-3
v_gene: TRBV7-2
CDR3aa: ASSADRVDTQY

j_gene: TRBJ2-7
v_gene: TRBV3-1/TRBV3-2
CDR3aa: ASSQDLGSYYEQY

j_gene: TRBJ2-5
v_gene: TRBV15
CDR3aa: ATSRDTTGGGETQY

j_gene: TRBJ1-5
v_gene: TRBV9
CDR3aa: ASSMGTGDQPQH

j_gene: TRBJ2-7
v_gene: TRBV7-9
CDR3aa: ASSGGLAGEYFYEQY

j_gene: TRBJ2-5
v_gene: TRBV15
CDR3aa: ATSRGGTGQETQY

j_gene: TRBJ2-3
v_gene: TRBV7-2
CDR3aa: ASSSLLTSGKNTQY

j_gene: TRBJ2-3
v_gene: TRBV29-1
CDR3aa: SVEVRDTQY

j_gene: TRBJ2-6
v_gene: TRBV27
CDR3aa: ASSPRPGIGANVLT

j_gene: TRBJ2-1
v_gene: TRBV9
CDR3aa: ASSGLVNEQF

j_gene: TRBJ2-1
v_gene: TRBV2
CDR3aa: ASVGTSYNEQF

j_gene: TRBJ1-1
v_gene: TRBV19
CDR3aa: ASDDRADGEAF

j_gene: TRBJ2-7
v_gene: TRBV19
CDR3aa: ASSRTSVGGMSEQY

j_gene: TRBJ2-3
v_gene: TRBV18
CDR3aa: ASSPPGRPTDTQY